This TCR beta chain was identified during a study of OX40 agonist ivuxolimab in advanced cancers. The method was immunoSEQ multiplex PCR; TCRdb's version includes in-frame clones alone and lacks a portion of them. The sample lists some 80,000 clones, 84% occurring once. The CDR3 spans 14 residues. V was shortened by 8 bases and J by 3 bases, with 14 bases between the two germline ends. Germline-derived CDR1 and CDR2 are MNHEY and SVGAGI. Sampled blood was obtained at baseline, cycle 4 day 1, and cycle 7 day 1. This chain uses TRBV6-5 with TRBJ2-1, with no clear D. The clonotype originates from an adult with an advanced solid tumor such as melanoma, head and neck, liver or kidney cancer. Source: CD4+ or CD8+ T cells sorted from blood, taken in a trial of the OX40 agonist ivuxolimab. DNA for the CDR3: TGTGCCAGCGGGAATATGGCAGACTACAATGAGCAGTTCTTC. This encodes CASGNMADYNEQFF.